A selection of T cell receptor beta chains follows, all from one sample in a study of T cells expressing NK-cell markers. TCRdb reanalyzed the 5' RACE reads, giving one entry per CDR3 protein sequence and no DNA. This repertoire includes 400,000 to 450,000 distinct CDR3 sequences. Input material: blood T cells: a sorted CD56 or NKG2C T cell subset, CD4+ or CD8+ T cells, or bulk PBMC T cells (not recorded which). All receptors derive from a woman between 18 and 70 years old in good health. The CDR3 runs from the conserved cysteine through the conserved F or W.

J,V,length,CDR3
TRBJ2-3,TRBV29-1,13,CSVQQGAGDTQYF
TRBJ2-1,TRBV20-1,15,CSAGGPGTSGREQFF
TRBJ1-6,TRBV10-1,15,CASSLESSYNSPLHF
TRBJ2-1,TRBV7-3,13,CASSARRGNEQFF
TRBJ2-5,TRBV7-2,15,CASTRGASAQETQYF
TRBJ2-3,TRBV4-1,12,CASSQETDTQYF
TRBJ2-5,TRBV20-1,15,CSASRAGESTETQYF
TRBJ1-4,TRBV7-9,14,CATQNRATNEKLFF
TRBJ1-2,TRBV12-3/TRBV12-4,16,CASSLTGYSTFYGYTF
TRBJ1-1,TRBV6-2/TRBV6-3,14,CASSYSTRTPEAFF
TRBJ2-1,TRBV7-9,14,CASRNLNRDNEQFF
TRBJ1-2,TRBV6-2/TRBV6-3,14,CASSYGTENYGYTF
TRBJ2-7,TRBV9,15,CASSVASGPLYEQYF
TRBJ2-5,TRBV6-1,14,CASGAGATQETQYF
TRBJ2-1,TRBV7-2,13,CASSLRDLNEQFF
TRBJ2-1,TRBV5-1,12,CASTLGGYEQFF
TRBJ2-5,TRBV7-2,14,CASSFVPAQETQYF
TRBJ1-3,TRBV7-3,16,CASRQRTGGSGNTIYF
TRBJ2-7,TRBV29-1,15,CSVEDPVGASYEQYF
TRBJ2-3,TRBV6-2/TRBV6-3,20,CASSYALPHGTSGYTDTQYF
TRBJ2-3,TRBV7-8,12,CASSSIPDTQYF
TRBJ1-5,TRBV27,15,CASSTGGRGNQPQHF
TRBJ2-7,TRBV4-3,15,CASSQDEGGAYEQYF
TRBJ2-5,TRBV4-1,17,CASSQELAQGWLTTQYF
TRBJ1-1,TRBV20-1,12,CSAPRRNTEAFF
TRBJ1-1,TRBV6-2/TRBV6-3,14,CASSGGRAGTEAFF
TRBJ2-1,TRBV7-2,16,CASRPNAGNLYNEQFF
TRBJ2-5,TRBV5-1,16,CASSLGGGGSGETQYF
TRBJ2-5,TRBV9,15,CASSIRDRGKETQYF
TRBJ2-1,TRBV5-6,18,CASSSGTGGKSSYNEQFF
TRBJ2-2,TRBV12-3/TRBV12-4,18,CASSAALVTSLLGGELFF
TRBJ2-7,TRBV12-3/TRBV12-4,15,CASSPGLAVPYEQYF
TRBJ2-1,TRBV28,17,CASRGLAGSGSYNEQFF
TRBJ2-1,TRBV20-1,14,CSALRDRVYNEQFF
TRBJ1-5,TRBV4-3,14,CASSQAVGNQPQHF
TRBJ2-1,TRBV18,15,CASSPLLLDGNEQFF
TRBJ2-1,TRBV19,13,CASNFAGRDEQFF
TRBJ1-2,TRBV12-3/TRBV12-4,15,CASSSRTPTALGYTF
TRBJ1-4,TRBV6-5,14,CASSFSNRNEKLFF